This T cell receptor (beta chain) was found in a study of blood T cell repertoires in COVID-19. Study background: T cells, B-cell-depleted T cells, or PBMCs supplied cDNA or gDNA.

The CDR3 runs to 16 residues. Germline V lookup: CDR1 SGDLS, CDR2 YYNGEE. The V segment lost 0 bases and the J segment 4 bases; nucleotides outside the gene matches: 4. TCRdb's copy holds only in-frame clones and misses some; the assay was immunoSEQ multiplex PCR. The sample comprises 270,000 or so clones, 89% of which are singletons, and around 4.6% rests with the top ten. This chain links TRBV9 with TRBJ2-3; the match to TRBD2 covers 11 bases. Input material: peripheral blood. The TCR was taken from a middle-aged woman who had recovered from COVID-19. CDR3 sequence (DNA): TGTGCCAGCAGCGTAGGAACTAGCGGGAGCCCAGATACGCAGTATTTT. Translation gives CASSVGTSGSPDTQYF.